These 10 T cell receptor beta chains were all obtained from the same sample, sequenced in a study of cytomegalovirus exposure and HLA in healthy donors. In the PCR, 60 Vbeta and 13 Jbeta primers were used. Some clones are missing from TCRdb's copy, which holds only in-frame ones; the method was immunoSEQ multiplex PCR. The table includes about 87,000 clones, over 70% detected once. Sequencing was carried out using PBMCs. Receptor source: a man between 25 and 39 years old in good health and CMV-seropositive.

This clone was detected a few times. V and J are TRBV29-1 and TRBJ2-1; 9 bases match TRBD2. V was clipped by 7 bases and J by 5 bases; unmatched bases: 18. Germline V gene sequence: CDR1 SQVTM, CDR2 ANQGSEA. The CDR3 totals 17 residues. CDR3 residues: CSAPALAGSYMNNEQFF. CDR3 coding DNA: TGCAGCGCTCCTGCGCTAGCGGGATCATACATGAACAATGAGCAGTTCTTC.

The chain combines TRBV15 with TRBJ1-5; TRBD1 might be the D (5 bases). The germline V gene encodes CDR1 LNHNV and CDR2 YYDKDF (reference sequence). V gave up 0 bases and J gave up 8 bases, with 8 bases separating them. This CDR3 region has 13 residues. The CDR3 is CATSRDQGEPQHF. For the CDR3, the DNA is TGTGCCACCAGCAGAGATCAGGGTGAGCCCCAGCATTTT.

The V call is TRBV6-6, the J call TRBJ1-2, with D perhaps matching TRBD1 (6 bases). The CDR3 runs to 13 residues. Germline-derived CDR1 and CDR2 are MNHNY and SVGAGI (reference sequence). Trimming pared 6 bases from V and 1 base from J, leaving 9 bases between. The CDR3 DNA is TGTGCCAGCAGCCACAGGGATAACTATGGCTACACCTTC. It specifies CASSHRDNYGYTF.

The chain links TRBV10-1 to TRBJ1-4; unclear D gene. Trimming took off 6 bases at V and 3 bases at J, with 5 bases between the two ends. Germline values: CDR1 WNHNN, CDR2 SYGVQD (reference sequence). The CDR3 is 12 residues long. The CDR3 spells CASRGPNEKLFF. In DNA form, the CDR3 reads TGCGCCAGCAGGGGCCCTAATGAAAAACTGTTTTTT.

The CDR3 sequence: CASSLRGQTANTGELFF. The CDR3 DNA follows: TGTGCCAGCAGCCTAAGAGGGCAGACCGCGAACACCGGGGAGCTGTTTTTT. This chain connects TRBV9 to TRBJ2-2, with a tentative D call TRBD2 (5 bases). Per germline, CDR1 SGDLS and CDR2 YYNGEE. Between the trimmed V and J ends, which lost 4 bases and 0 bases, there was a span of 16 bases. CDR3 size: 17 residues.

The gene calls are TRBV25-1 and TRBJ1-2; D call uncertain. Germline V CDR1 and CDR2: MGHDK, SYGVNS. The length of the CDR3 is 16 residues. V was trimmed by 0 bases and J by 2 bases, leaving 13 bases between them. The CDR3 DNA is TGTGCCAGCAGTGAATATCGGAGAAGTGGGAACTATGGCTACACCTTC. Its protein is CASSEYRRSGNYGYTF.

This chain connects TRBV30 to TRBJ2-7, with 8 bases matching TRBD2. The CDR3 is 14 residues long. V shed 0 bases and J 3 bases; nucleotides not matched to a gene: 4. CDR1 is GTSNPN, CDR2 SVGIG, per germline (reference sequence). The CDR3 nucleotides are TGTGCCTGGAGTGTGGCTAGCGGGCTCTACGAGCAGTACTTC. It codes for CAWSVASGLYEQYF.

V usage is TRBV7-3 and J usage is TRBJ2-1; D might be TRBD1 (5 bases). The germline gives CDR1 SGHTA, CDR2 FQGTGA. This CDR3 spans 14 amino acids. V was trimmed by 5 bases and J by 3 bases, leaving 11 bases between them. The CDR3 loop is CASSRDRGYNEQFF. DNA for the CDR3: TGTGCCAGCAGCCGCGACAGAGGCTACAATGAGCAGTTCTTC.

The chain employs TRBV7-3 and TRBJ2-2, with TRBD2 matching 8 bases. The germline V gene encodes CDR1 SGHTA and CDR2 FQGTGA. The CDR3 runs to 14 residues. Trimming cost V 3 bases and J 4 bases; bases outside gene matches: 1. This CDR3 is CASSFGTSTGELFF. CDR3 bases: TGTGCCAGCAGCTTCGGGACTAGCACCGGGGAGCTGTTTTTT.

The V gene is TRBV10-3, the J gene TRBJ1-5; D remains ambiguous. V shed 6 bases and J shed 1 base, with 13 bases lying between them. Germline loops: CDR1 ENHRY, CDR2 SYGVKD. The CDR3 runs 15 residues. The CDR3 reads CAISPRGGSNQPQHF. In nucleotides, the CDR3 is TGTGCCATCAGCCCGCGGGGTGGAAGCAATCAGCCCCAGCATTTT.